The sequence of this TCR beta chain was determined in a study of blood T cell repertoires in COVID-19. The CDR3 is 15 residues long. V shed 6 bases, J shed 5 bases, and the junction held 8 bases outside the gene matches. Germline V CDR1 and CDR2: SQVTM, ANQGSEA. The data were produced by immunoSEQ multiplex PCR, yet TCRdb's version contains in-frame clones alone and is incomplete. Counted here are some 290,000 clones, roughly 90% occurring once; the ten biggest clones make up almost 4%. V is TRBV29-1 and J is TRBJ2-3, with 13 bases aligning to TRBD2. Sequenced sample: PBMCs or T cells enriched from blood (not recorded which). This clonotype was sampled from a woman in her thirties who had been exposed to COVID-19. As DNA, the CDR3 is TGCAGCGTCGGACTAGCGGGGGCCGGCCTAGATACGCAGTATTTT. It is translated as CSVGLAGAGLDTQYF.